This record concerns one T cell receptor (beta chain) sequence. Its antigen remains unknown. This CDR3 region has 17 residues. Trimming left V 4 bases short and J 3 bases short, with 22 bases between. Germline CDR1 is SEHNR and CDR2 is FQNEAQ (reference sequence). The unexposed donors gave CD4+ T cells in 2011-2018, prior to COVID-19. Isolation of CD4+ T cells took place after about eleven days in culture. Sequenced by immunoSEQ multiplex PCR; TCRdb stores in-frame clones only, minus some. The table records more than 20,000 clones, over 70% of them present only once. The data stem from a study of CD4 T cells in relation to SARS-CoV-2 and coronaviruses.

This TCR derives from a human donor in good health. Source material: CD4+ T cells from PBMCs, cultured in vitro. The chain couples TRBV7-9 to TRBJ2-7, with D maybe TRBD2 (6 bases). The CDR3 region is CASSSGGFRGTSYEQYF. CDR3 coding DNA: TGTGCCAGCAGCTCCGGGGGTTTCCGAGGAACCAGCTACGAGCAGTACTTC.